The rows below give T cell receptor beta chains drawn from one sample of a study of identical twins. Each CDR3 protein is one row after TCRdb ran MiXCR on the 5' RACE reads. The table lists roughly 720,000 distinct CDR3 sequences, roughly 18% of them singletons, with about an eighth in the top ten. The same data also went into a second study, on T cells expressing NK-cell markers.

The sequencing input was PBMCs. These receptor sequences come from a woman aged 18-29 years in good health. Each CDR3 is given with its conserved first and last residue.

J: TRBJ2-1; V: TRBV29-1; CDR3: CSVEGRGTGGLHNEQFF
J: TRBJ2-1; V: TRBV20-1; CDR3: CSASRVRPYNEQFF
J: TRBJ2-7; V: TRBV13; CDR3: CASSLYRETYEQYF
J: TRBJ1-2; V: TRBV5-5; CDR3: CASSSIQGAYGYTF
J: TRBJ2-3; V: TRBV15; CDR3: CATSRGLSSTDTQYF
J: TRBJ2-1; V: TRBV12-3/TRBV12-4; CDR3: CASIPSWGKTNNEQFF
J: TRBJ2-5; V: TRBV6-5; CDR3: CASSTRQGLQETQYF
J: TRBJ2-5; V: TRBV12-3/TRBV12-4; CDR3: CASSMGQQETQYF
J: TRBJ1-1; V: TRBV10-1; CDR3: CASSESVGLNTEAFF
J: TRBJ2-7; V: TRBV18; CDR3: CASSPKTGKNEQYF
J: TRBJ1-6; V: TRBV9; CDR3: CASSPGPVSYNSPLHF
J: TRBJ1-2; V: TRBV12-3/TRBV12-4; CDR3: CASSPRGEEYGYTF
J: TRBJ2-5; V: TRBV29-1; CDR3: CSVPWDREGETQYF
J: TRBJ1-1; V: TRBV5-1; CDR3: CASRRGGGQMNTEAFF
J: TRBJ2-7; V: TRBV12-3/TRBV12-4; CDR3: CASQTAGAFYHEQYF
J: TRBJ2-5; V: TRBV10-3; CDR3: CAIRRDYQETQYF
J: TRBJ1-2; V: TRBV5-1; CDR3: CASSFTGAGHGYTF
J: TRBJ1-3; V: TRBV7-9; CDR3: CASSLARGAGNTIYF
J: TRBJ2-1; V: TRBV11-3; CDR3: CASSFGPAFGLARDRGSYNEQFF
J: TRBJ2-3; V: TRBV15; CDR3: CATSRALAATDTQYF
J: TRBJ1-2; V: TRBV7-9; CDR3: CASSHTDGNYGYTF
J: TRBJ2-1; V: TRBV3-1; CDR3: CASSQVGSGNEQFF
J: TRBJ2-7; V: TRBV7-2; CDR3: CASSLVFINPSYEQYF
J: TRBJ2-7; V: TRBV3-1; CDR3: CASSQLEGEQYF
J: TRBJ1-2; V: TRBV6-5; CDR3: CASSYAWDSGGYTF
J: TRBJ1-3; V: TRBV12-3/TRBV12-4; CDR3: CASGSPGGNTIYF
J: TRBJ2-2; V: TRBV5-6; CDR3: CASSPSVGRGGELFF
J: TRBJ2-7; V: TRBV7-9; CDR3: CASSSATRDRGYYEQYF
J: TRBJ2-7; V: TRBV20-1; CDR3: CSAYRGLDASYEQYF
J: TRBJ2-7; V: TRBV6-5; CDR3: CASSFSHRLLAGDPYEQYF
J: TRBJ1-6; V: TRBV20-1; CDR3: CSARGVTGGRLSPLHF
J: TRBJ1-1; V: TRBV12-3/TRBV12-4; CDR3: CASSLDTEAFF
J: TRBJ2-1; V: TRBV20-1; CDR3: CSAPAGGGAIYSYNEQFF
J: TRBJ2-1; V: TRBV6-2/TRBV6-3; CDR3: CASIERVQGGDEQFF
J: TRBJ2-5; V: TRBV7-9; CDR3: CASSLGVGKETQYF
J: TRBJ2-6; V: TRBV20-1; CDR3: CSARWASSGANVLTF
J: TRBJ2-5; V: TRBV5-1; CDR3: CASSKDRPNQETQYF
J: TRBJ2-4; V: TRBV9; CDR3: CASSVGSQPFENIQYF
J: TRBJ2-7; V: TRBV6-2/TRBV6-3; CDR3: CASSYVRPTGTSKEQYF
J: TRBJ2-1; V: TRBV6-5; CDR3: CASSYSLAGGLRDEQFF
J: TRBJ2-2; V: TRBV12-3/TRBV12-4; CDR3: CASIPGANTGELFF
J: TRBJ2-7; V: TRBV12-3/TRBV12-4; CDR3: CASSLGVIPYVQYF
J: TRBJ2-5; V: TRBV5-5; CDR3: CASSLVGPPQGTQYF
J: TRBJ1-1; V: TRBV15; CDR3: CATRENRGGHTEAFF
J: TRBJ2-1; V: TRBV6-1; CDR3: CANSPLGEGREFF
J: TRBJ1-6; V: TRBV12-3/TRBV12-4; CDR3: CASRFSSEGSALHF
J: TRBJ2-1; V: TRBV9; CDR3: CASSVGAASYNEQFF
J: TRBJ1-1; V: TRBV6-6; CDR3: CASSYSYPGEAFF
J: TRBJ2-1; V: TRBV6-5; CDR3: CASSYSGLQTYNEQFF
J: TRBJ2-7; V: TRBV5-1; CDR3: CASSADRGLSTYEQYF
J: TRBJ2-7; V: TRBV2; CDR3: CASSGQHYEQYF
J: TRBJ2-2; V: TRBV2; CDR3: CASSTPGQGNNGELFF
J: TRBJ1-1; V: TRBV12-5; CDR3: CASGSRAYAEAFF
J: TRBJ2-5; V: TRBV9; CDR3: CASTIGPKGETQYF
J: TRBJ2-4; V: TRBV12-3/TRBV12-4; CDR3: CASSLVEGTNIQYF
J: TRBJ2-3; V: TRBV5-6; CDR3: CASSLRGRAEYTQYF
J: TRBJ2-7; V: TRBV7-8; CDR3: CASSLTSGATVYEQYF
J: TRBJ2-5; V: TRBV12-3/TRBV12-4; CDR3: CASSPGSGTGIKYF